The 24 T cell receptor beta chains below come from one sample, sequenced in a study of blood T cell repertoires in COVID-19. TCRdb keeps only in-frame clones here, not all; method: immunoSEQ multiplex PCR. This sample has 150,000 to 200,000 clones, with over 75% found just once. Sequencing was carried out using peripheral blood. These receptors all come from a man between 65 and 85 years old with active or convalescent COVID-19.

This clone was picked up many times. This chain connects TRBV4-3 to TRBJ1-6; D remains ambiguous. Trimming cost V 4 bases and J 7 bases, with 11 bases left between them. The CDR3 consists of 14 residues. Germline assignment: CDR1 LGHNA and CDR2 YSLEER. CDR3 amino acids: CASSRIRLNSPLHF. CDR3 coding DNA: TGCGCCAGCAGCCGCATACGGTTAAATTCACCCCTCCACTTT.

The J gene is TRBJ2-2, the V gene TRBV29-1; TRBD2 matches 8 bases. The CDR3 has 16 residues. V was clipped by 4 bases and J by 2 bases; unmatched bases: 9. Per germline, CDR1 SQVTM and CDR2 ANQGSEA. CDR3 bases: TGCAGCGTTGTGGGTCTAGCGGGTGAAAACACCGGGGAGCTGTTTTTT. Translation gives CSVVGLAGENTGELFF.

The chain couples TRBV6-4 to TRBJ2-3, with TRBD2 matching 10 bases. The CDR3 is 15 amino acids. The V and J ends lost 2 bases and 2 bases, in that order; junction bases with no gene match: 1. In germline, CDR1 is MRHNA, CDR2 SNTAGT. This CDR3 reads CASSDSGGATDTQYF. In nucleotides, the CDR3 is TGTGCCAGCAGTGACAGCGGGGGGGCCACAGATACGCAGTATTTT.

The rearrangement joins TRBV3-1 (or the pseudogene TRBV3-2) to TRBJ2-7; perhaps TRBD1 as D (5 bases). V lost 0 bases and J lost 3, with 9 bases in between. The CDR3 spans 14 residues. CDR1 LGHDT and CDR2 YNNKEL come from the germline V gene (reference sequence). In DNA, the CDR3 is TGTGCCAGCAGCCAAGATTACCAGGGCTACGAGCAGTACTTC. It translates to CASSQDYQGYEQYF.

The chain's CDR3 is CSVGLPGGISYNEQFF. In DNA, the CDR3 is TGCAGCGTTGGTTTGCCGGGGGGCATCTCCTACAATGAGCAGTTCTTC. The chain couples TRBV29-1 to TRBJ2-1; TRBD2 is a possible D gene (7 bases). Looked up from germline, CDR1 is SQVTM and CDR2 is ANQGSEA. V was cut by 4 bases and J by 0 bases, with 16 bases left in between. The CDR3 runs to 16 residues.

J is TRBJ2-1 and V is TRBV5-1; 12 bases match TRBD2. V was clipped by 0 bases and J by 8 bases; unmatched bases: 6. The V gene's germline CDR1 is SGHRS and CDR2 YFSETQ. The CDR3 is 16 residues long. The CDR3 nucleotides read TGCGCCAGCAGCTTGGAAGCTAGCGGGAGGGCCCATGAGCAGTTCTTC. Translated: CASSLEASGRAHEQFF.

The CDR3 coding sequence is TGTGCCAGCAGCCGAGACACAGGGGGCTTTATGATCGGGGAGCTGTTTTTT. Translated, it gives CASSRDTGGFMIGELFF. V and J are TRBV27 and TRBJ2-2; the match to TRBD1 covers 9 bases. This CDR3 has 17 amino acids. Losses at the gene ends were 6 bases for V and 7 bases for J; bases not matched to a gene: 15. Germline CDR1 is MNHEY and CDR2 is SMNVEV (reference sequence).

The chain employs TRBV19 and TRBJ2-3; maybe TRBD1 (5 bases). The V and J ends lost 3 bases and 5 bases respectively, with 9 bases between them. This CDR3 comprises 13 residues. CDR1 and CDR2 (germline): LNHDA, SQIVND (reference sequence). CDR3 residues: CASSIQGQDTQYF. The CDR3 coding sequence is TGTGCCAGTAGTATTCAGGGCCAAGATACGCAGTATTTT.

The chain is built from TRBV6-5 and TRBJ2-6; possibly TRBD1 for D (5 bases). This CDR3 comprises 15 residues. Germline V gene sequence: CDR1 MNHEY, CDR2 SVGAGI. V lost 3 bases to trimming and J lost 2 bases, with 8 bases between them. The CDR3, as DNA: TGTGCCAGCAGTTATGACAGAACTGGGGCCAACGTCCTGACTTTC. Translated: CASSYDRTGANVLTF.

CDR3 bases: TGCGCCAGCAGCTTGGCCCCGGGGGTAGGGAACTATGGCTACACCTTC. This gives the protein CASSLAPGVGNYGYTF. The rearrangement joins TRBV5-1 to TRBJ1-2; tentative D call: TRBD1 (5 bases). With 0 bases removed from V and 2 bases from J, the gap between germline ends came to 14 bases. The CDR3 has 16 amino acids. Per germline, CDR1 SGHRS and CDR2 YFSETQ.

This clone occurred a few times. The genes are TRBV30 and TRBJ1-2; 9 bases are shared with TRBD1. V shed 2 bases, J shed 4 bases, and the junction held 8 bases outside the gene matches. Looked up from germline, CDR1 is GTSNPN and CDR2 is SVGIG (reference sequence). The CDR3 totals 15 residues. The CDR3 sequence is CAWSSSGDRVYGYTF. CDR3 nucleotide sequence: TGTGCCTGGAGTTCCTCCGGGGACAGGGTCTATGGCTACACCTTC. The whole variable domain, remainder taken from reference TRBV30 and TRBJ1-2, is SQTIHQWPATLVQPVGSPLSLECTVEGTSNPNLYWYRQAAGRGLQLLFYSVGIGQISSEVPQNLSASRPQDRQFILSSKKLLLSDSGFYLCAWSSSGDRVYGYTFGSGTRLTVV.

The chain combines TRBV5-1 with TRBJ1-1; D unresolved. CDR1 and CDR2 (germline): SGHRS, YFSETQ. The V and J ends lost 0 bases and 3 bases respectively, with 9 bases between them. The length of the CDR3 is 14 residues. DNA for the CDR3: TGCGCCAGCAGCTTGGTCAGGTCTGACACTGAAGCTTTCTTT. Its protein is CASSLVRSDTEAFF.

The genes are TRBV7-9 and TRBJ2-1; 7 bases map to TRBD2. CDR1 and CDR2 (germline): SEHNR, FQNEAQ (reference sequence). The CDR3 consists of 14 residues. With 5 bases clipped from V and 4 bases from J, the junction kept 5 bases outside the gene matches. The DNA for the CDR3 is TGTGCCAGCAGCCCATTCGGGGGGTACAATGAGCAGTTCTTC. This gives the protein CASSPFGGYNEQFF. Together with reference TRBV7-9 and TRBJ2-1, the CDR3 gives the full variable domain: DTGVSQNPRHKITKRGQNVTFRCDPISEHNRLYWYRQTLGQGPEFLTYFQNEAQLEKSRLLSDRFSAERPKGSFSTLEIQRTEQGDSAMYLCASSPFGGYNEQFFGPGTRLTVL.

The gene calls are TRBV5-1 and TRBJ1-1; 8 bases are shared with TRBD1. Germline lookup yields CDR1 SGHRS and CDR2 YFSETQ. The CDR3 runs 17 residues. The junction had 9 bases not matched to a gene; V was cut back by 2 bases and J by 0 bases. The CDR3 loop is CASSLPPGGGLNTEAFF. The CDR3 coding sequence is TGCGCCAGCAGCTTACCGCCAGGGGGCGGATTGAACACTGAAGCTTTCTTT.

On this clone: The junction does not match germline at one end; this may be a read error. The chain couples TRBV5-4 to TRBJ2-2, with 7 bases fitting TRBD2. Per the germline V gene, CDR1 is SGHNT and CDR2 is YYREEE (reference sequence). The CDR3 loop spans 16 amino acids. The CDR3 protein is CVSSLEGSASGRELFF. In nucleotides, the CDR3 is TGTGTCAGCAGCTTGGAGGGTTCGGCTAGCGGCAGGGAGCTGTTTTTT.

This rearrangement joins TRBV3-1 (or the pseudogene TRBV3-2) to TRBJ2-1, with a weak D call TRBD2 (6 bases). The CDR3 extends over 16 amino acids. The V end lost 0 bases, the J end lost 8 bases, and 17 bases lay between the germline ends. Germline V gene data show CDR1 as LGHDT and CDR2 as YNNKEL (reference sequence). CDR3 protein: CASSQESSGWGDEQFF. Written as DNA, the CDR3 is TGTGCCAGCAGCCAAGAGTCAAGCGGGTGGGGTGATGAGCAGTTCTTC.

This chain links TRBV18 with TRBJ1-2; D is unresolved. V was shortened by 3 bases and J by 4 bases, with 9 bases between the two germline ends. From germline, CDR1 is KGHSH and CDR2 LQKENI. The CDR3 loop spans 13 amino acids. The CDR3 is CASSPGLGYGYTF. CDR3 sequence (DNA): TGTGCCAGCTCACCCGGACTGGGCTATGGCTACACCTTC.

The J gene is TRBJ1-5, the V gene TRBV2, with D uncertain. With 3 bases removed from V and 6 bases from J, the gap between germline ends came to 9 bases. Germline lookup yields CDR1 SNHLY and CDR2 FYNNEI. The CDR3 contains 13 residues. The CDR3 spells CASSDKTSQPQHF. The CDR3 DNA sequence: TGTGCCAGCAGTGACAAAACCAGTCAGCCCCAGCATTTT.

The gene calls are TRBV6-5 and TRBJ1-5; 7 nucleotides line up with TRBD1. Looked up from germline, CDR1 is MNHEY and CDR2 is SVGAGI. The junction had 16 bases not matched to a gene; V was cut back by 11 bases and J by 6 bases. This CDR3 region has 15 residues. DNA of the CDR3: TGTGCCGGCCGGTGGTGGCAGGGGGTATCTCAGCCCCAGCATTTT. Translating it yields CAGRWWQGVSQPQHF.

The rearrangement joins TRBV4-1 to TRBJ1-2; no clear D gene. CDR1 MGHRA and CDR2 YSYEKL come from the germline V gene. The CDR3 consists of 14 residues. Trimming removed 0 bases at V and 6 bases at J, with 11 bases between. As DNA, the CDR3 is TGCGCCAGCAGCCAAGACCGGGGTGCAAATGGCTACACCTTC. Translating it yields CASSQDRGANGYTF.

This clone has ten or more counts. V gene TRBV10-1 combines with J gene TRBJ2-2; D possibly corresponds to TRBD1 (6 bases). Germline V CDR1 and CDR2: WNHNN, SYGVQD (reference sequence). The CDR3 consists of 14 residues. Trimming removed 4 bases from V and 8 bases from J, with 14 bases in between. CDR3 protein: CASSGTARPGELFF. CDR3 coding DNA: TGCGCCAGCAGTGGGACAGCACGGCCAGGGGAGCTGTTTTTT.

The chain is built from TRBV7-9 and TRBJ1-5; no reliable D call. Trimming left V 4 bases short and J 7 bases short, with 8 bases between. Germline lookup yields CDR1 SEHNR and CDR2 FQNEAQ (reference sequence). The CDR3 is 12 residues long. The CDR3 spells CASSSTTQPQHF. The CDR3 nucleotides read TGTGCCAGCAGCTCAACTACGCAGCCCCAGCATTTT.

J is TRBJ2-5 and V is TRBV2, with D perhaps TRBD1 (5 bases). Deletions cut 6 bases from V and 9 bases from J, with 20 bases between. CDR3 size: 14 residues. Germline V CDR1 and CDR2: SNHLY, FYNNEI. The CDR3: CASSRTSVMESQYF. The CDR3 DNA reads TGTGCCAGCAGCAGGACATCGGTCATGGAGTCCCAGTACTTC.

The chain combines TRBV6-5 with TRBJ2-1; 7 nucleotides align to TRBD1. Germline lookup yields CDR1 MNHEY and CDR2 SVGAGI. V shed 6 bases, J shed 8 bases, and the junction held 4 bases outside the gene matches. The CDR3 runs 12 residues. DNA of the CDR3: TGTGCCAGCAGGTCCACAGGGGATGAGCAGTTCTTC. The encoded protein is CASRSTGDEQFF.